The sequence of this T cell receptor (beta chain) was determined in a study of OX40 agonist ivuxolimab in advanced cancers. Study as a whole: Patients received the agonistic anti-OX40 (CD134) antibody ivuxolimab. Hepatocellular carcinoma, melanoma, renal cell or head and neck cancer affected the dose-escalation patients. With a range of roughly 23 to 85, age averaged approximately 54 years, and approximately 83% were male.

Between the trimmed V and J ends, which lost 2 bases and 3 bases, there was a span of 7 bases. The CDR3 consists of 13 residues. Looked up from germline, CDR1 is MNHEY and CDR2 is SVGAGI. Findings and caveats of the study: Some nonresponders additionally presented with little normalized T-cell clonal expansion.

Comments on this clone: Its specificity is unknown.

Assay: immunoSEQ multiplex PCR; the TCRdb copy retains only in-frame clones and omits some. The table has about 14,000 clones, over 80% seen once. The origin of this receptor is an adult with an advanced solid tumor such as melanoma, head and neck, liver or kidney cancer. Specimen: CD4+ or CD8+ T cells sorted from blood, collected in a trial of the OX40 agonist ivuxolimab. This chain connects TRBV6-5 to TRBJ1-1; D ambiguous. CDR3 sequence: CASSYGSDTEAFF. DNA of the CDR3: TGTGCCAGCAGTTACGGGTCGGACACTGAAGCTTTCTTT.